Shown below are 25 T cell receptor beta chains from a single sample sequenced in a study of OX40 agonist ivuxolimab in advanced cancers. The data were produced by immunoSEQ multiplex PCR, yet TCRdb's version contains in-frame clones alone and is incomplete. Seen here are tens of thousands of clones, 84% observed once, and the top ten hold over 6%. Sequencing was performed on CD4+ or CD8+ T cells sorted from blood, taken in a trial of the OX40 agonist ivuxolimab. These TCRs come from an adult with an advanced solid tumor such as melanoma, head and neck, liver or kidney cancer.

The gene calls are TRBV28 and TRBJ1-4; perhaps TRBD1 as D (6 bases). V lost 6 bases and J 5 bases, leaving 19 bases between the germline ends. This CDR3 has 16 residues. The germline V gene has CDR1 MDHEN and CDR2 SYDVKM. The CDR3 here is CASSQRRTALNEKLFF. The CDR3 nucleotides are TGTGCCAGCAGCCAAAGAAGGACAGCCTTAAATGAAAAACTGTTTTTT.

The chain couples TRBV27 to TRBJ1-6; D uncertain. The CDR3 runs to 19 residues. Germline lookup yields CDR1 MNHEY and CDR2 SMNVEV (reference sequence). V was shortened by 7 bases and J by 10 bases, with 32 bases between the two germline ends. This chain's CDR3 is CASTRTPFLAGTAESPLHF. Here the CDR3 DNA reads TGTGCCAGCACCCGAACCCCATTTTTGGCAGGCACCGCGGAATCACCCCTCCACTTT.

The count of this clone is one. This chain uses TRBV18 with TRBJ1-2; D possibly corresponds to TRBD1 (5 bases). The CDR3 has 14 residues. Deletions cut 6 bases from V and 0 bases from J, with 11 bases between. Germline V gene sequence: CDR1 KGHSH, CDR2 LQKENI. The CDR3 sequence is CASSDSYSNYGYTF. The CDR3, as DNA: TGTGCCAGCTCTGACAGCTATTCTAACTATGGCTACACCTTC.

The chain links TRBV29-1 to TRBJ1-2; no clear D. Germline lookup yields CDR1 SQVTM and CDR2 ANQGSEA. There are 13 residues in the CDR3. V lost 5 bases to trimming and J lost 5 bases, with 15 bases between them. In nucleotides, the CDR3 is TGCAGCGTTCTACAACCGGACGGATATGGCTACACCTTC. It encodes CSVLQPDGYGYTF.

The J gene is TRBJ1-1, the V gene TRBV6-5; the D is unclear. Germline-derived CDR1 and CDR2 are MNHEY and SVGAGI. The CDR3 loop spans 13 amino acids. Trimming took off 8 bases at V and 0 bases at J, with 10 bases between the two ends. In DNA form, the CDR3 reads TGTGCCAGCGTCAATACAGTGAACACTGAAGCTTTCTTT. It translates to CASVNTVNTEAFF.

The chain is built from TRBV6-5 and TRBJ2-5; perhaps TRBD1 as D (5 bases). The ends were cut back, 0 bases at V and 3 bases at J, with 8 bases in the middle. This CDR3 is 14 amino acids long. Germline V gene sequence: CDR1 MNHEY, CDR2 SVGAGI. Here the CDR3 reads CASSYSGRKETQYF. Here the CDR3 DNA reads TGTGCCAGCAGTTACTCGGGGCGGAAAGAGACCCAGTACTTC.

This clone was picked up one time. CDR3 residues: CASSPSVEIFYGYTF. CDR3 nucleotides: TGTGCCAGCAGTCCCTCCGTGGAGATCTTCTATGGCTACACCTTC. The rearrangement uses TRBV6-5 and TRBJ1-2; unclear D gene. Germline CDR1 MNHEY, CDR2 SVGAGI. The V and J ends lost 5 bases and 4 bases respectively, with 17 bases between them. CDR3 length: 15 residues.

The CDR3 is CASSFGGGINTEAFF. The CDR3 DNA is TGCGCCAGCAGCTTCGGGGGAGGAATCAACACTGAAGCTTTCTTT. The chain joins TRBV5-1 to TRBJ1-1; D perhaps matches TRBD1 (5 bases). Trimming cost V 2 bases and J 2 bases, with 13 bases left between them. This CDR3 comprises 15 residues. Germline lookup yields CDR1 SGHRS and CDR2 YFSETQ.

This clone was observed a few times. The chain links TRBV5-6 to TRBJ1-2; D perhaps matches TRBD1 (5 bases). The germline gives CDR1 SGHDT, CDR2 YYEEEE. Trimming removed 4 bases at V and 2 bases at J, with 18 bases between. The CDR3 is made up of 16 amino acids. The CDR3 region has the DNA TGTGCCAGCAGCCCCGTGTCAGGGACGGGCAACTATGGCTACACCTTC. It encodes CASSPVSGTGNYGYTF.

Only a few counts were recorded for this clone. The genes are TRBV7-3 and TRBJ2-7; no clear D gene. The CDR3 covers 13 residues. The V gene's germline CDR1 is SGHTA and CDR2 FQGTGA. Trimming took 6 bases from V and 6 from J, leaving 15 bases between them. Here the CDR3 reads CASRKDEVSEQYF. The CDR3 bases are TGTGCCAGCAGGAAGGACGAGGTCTCCGAGCAGTACTTC.

The V gene is TRBV29-1, the J gene TRBJ2-7; tentatively, D is TRBD1 (5 bases). The germline V gene has CDR1 SQVTM and CDR2 ANQGSEA. CDR3 length: 13 amino acids. Trimming removed 3 bases from V and 2 bases from J, with 11 bases in between. The CDR3 here is CSVDRGPPYEQYF. For the CDR3, the DNA is TGCAGCGTTGATAGGGGCCCCCCCTACGAGCAGTACTTC.

This clone appeared a single time. V gene TRBV7-2 combines with J gene TRBJ2-5; 8 bases line up with TRBD2. Germline V gene lookup returns CDR1 SGHTA and CDR2 FQGNSA. The CDR3 loop spans 14 amino acids. Trimming at V came to 5 bases and at J to 5 bases, leaving 7 bases not matched to a gene. The CDR3 bases are TGTGCCAGCAGCAATCGGGGGGGCCACGAGACCCAGTACTTC. This translates into CASSNRGGHETQYF. The full variable domain, its missing parts supplied by reference TRBV7-2 and TRBJ2-5, is GAGVSQSPSNKVTEKGKDVELRCDPISGHTALYWYRQSLGQGLEFLIYFQGNSAPDKSGLPSDRFSAERTGGSVSTLTIQRTQQEDSAVYLCASSNRGGHETQYFGPGTRLLVL.

The rearrangement links TRBV30 to TRBJ2-7, with D tentatively TRBD1 (6 bases). Trimming removed 7 bases at V and 3 bases at J, with 16 bases between. Germline V CDR1 and CDR2: GTSNPN, SVGIG (reference sequence). The CDR3 covers 13 residues. The CDR3 DNA reads as TGTGCCTTAAGGGGCAGGGGACACTACGAGCAGTACTTC. Translation gives CALRGRGHYEQYF.

The V and J genes are TRBV2 and TRBJ1-4; D remains ambiguous. Trimming took off 3 bases at V and 1 base at J, with 6 bases between the two ends. CDR3 length: 14 residues. Germline V CDR1 and CDR2: SNHLY, FYNNEI. CDR3 in DNA: TGTGCCAGCAGTGATCGGGAAACTAATGAAAAACTGTTTTTT. Translated: CASSDRETNEKLFF.

The chain carries TRBV28 and TRBJ2-3, with D possibly TRBD1 on 5 matching bases. Trimming took 6 bases from V and 2 from J, leaving 15 bases between them. The CDR3 runs 15 residues. In germline, CDR1 is MDHEN, CDR2 SYDVKM. CDR3 sequence reads: CASRLNTGFTDTQYF. CDR3 sequence (DNA): TGTGCCAGCAGGTTAAATACAGGATTCACAGATACGCAGTATTTT.

This chain joins TRBV5-3 and TRBJ1-1; D call uncertain. TRBV5-3 belongs to the ORF category, with a function that is uncertain. V gave up 0 bases and J gave up 1 base, with 7 bases separating them. The CDR3 has 14 residues. CDR3 bases: TGTGCCAGAAGCTTGGGACGGTCGAACACTGAAGCTTTCTTT. It is translated as CARSLGRSNTEAFF.

J is TRBJ2-5 and V is TRBV5-6; the match to TRBD1 covers 12 bases. The ends lost 4 bases at V and 5 bases at J; junction bases unmatched: 3. The CDR3 has 14 amino acids. Germline values: CDR1 SGHDT, CDR2 YYEEEE. CDR3 sequence reads: CASSRDRGQETQYF. The CDR3 nucleotides are TGTGCCAGCAGCAGGGACAGGGGGCAGGAGACCCAGTACTTC.

Only one count was recorded for this clone. The chain employs TRBV7-2 and TRBJ1-6, with D maybe TRBD1 (5 bases). V was pared by 1 base and J by 8 bases, with 12 bases between. Germline V gene data show CDR1 as SGHTA and CDR2 as FQGNSA. This CDR3 contains 15 residues. CDR3 DNA: TGTGCCAGCAGCTTAGAGGCAGGGAACTATTCACCCCTCCACTTT. Translation: CASSLEAGNYSPLHF.

This chain links TRBV5-1 with TRBJ2-5; TRBD2 matches 12 bases. This CDR3 is built from 16 residues. With 4 bases clipped from V and 1 base from J, the junction kept 5 bases outside the gene matches. Per the germline V gene, CDR1 is SGHRS and CDR2 is YFSETQ. CDR3 loop: CASSQLAGGLQETQYF. CDR3 sequence (DNA): TGCGCCAGCAGCCAACTAGCGGGAGGCCTCCAAGAGACCCAGTACTTC.

This chain links TRBV11-2 with TRBJ2-1; 8 nucleotides line up with TRBD1. Germline V gene lookup returns CDR1 SGHAT and CDR2 FQNNGV. V was clipped by 1 base and J by 2 bases; unmatched bases: 10. The CDR3 spans 18 residues. CDR3 residues: CASSLGPDRGPTYNEQFF. In DNA, the CDR3 is TGTGCCAGCAGCTTAGGCCCCGACAGGGGTCCTACCTACAATGAGCAGTTCTTC.

The V gene is TRBV4-1, the J gene TRBJ2-1, with D unclear. V was pared by 0 bases and J by 0 bases, with 12 bases between. The CDR3 is 17 residues long. Germline V CDR1 and CDR2: MGHRA, YSYEKL. For the CDR3, the DNA is TGCGCCAGCAGCCAAGATCGGATAGCTCGCTCCTACAATGAGCAGTTCTTC. Protein sequence: CASSQDRIARSYNEQFF.

The chain is built from TRBV7-9 and TRBJ2-7; maybe TRBD2 (6 bases). The CDR3 totals 15 residues. V lost 4 bases and J 2 bases, leaving 15 bases between the germline ends. The germline gives CDR1 SEHNR, CDR2 FQNEAQ (reference sequence). CDR3 nucleotide sequence: TGTGCCAGCAGCTGGGTTTCTTCGGGAGCCTACGAGCAGTACTTC. Residues: CASSWVSSGAYEQYF.

The V gene is TRBV4-2, the J gene TRBJ2-3; 7 positions agree with TRBD2. The CDR3 runs 13 residues. V was clipped by 5 bases and J by 4 bases; unmatched bases: 3. Looked up from germline, CDR1 is LGHNA and CDR2 is YNFKEQ. CDR3 sequence: CASSTTSADTQYF. CDR3 DNA sequence: TGTGCCAGCAGCACAACTAGCGCAGATACGCAGTATTTT.

This clone was seen only once. This chain uses TRBV6-5 with TRBJ2-3, with D unresolved. V was clipped by 7 bases and J by 2 bases, with 10 bases between them. The CDR3 sequence is 13 residues long. From germline, CDR1 is MNHEY and CDR2 SVGAGI. CDR3 amino acids: CASTDPVTDTQYF. The CDR3 nucleotides read TGTGCCAGCACGGACCCAGTCACAGATACGCAGTATTTT.

This sequence joins TRBV19 and TRBJ2-1; no clear D. Trimming pared 9 bases from V and 6 bases from J, leaving 21 bases between. This CDR3 spans 15 amino acids. Germline V lookup: CDR1 LNHDA, CDR2 SQIVND (reference sequence). The CDR3 nucleotides read TGTGCCAGCGCCCCCTCTCGTGGGGTAATCAATGAGCAGTTCTTC. Its protein product is CASAPSRGVINEQFF.